This TCR beta chain was sequenced during a study of Graves' ophthalmopathy and Graves' hyperthyroidism. Study observations and caveats: Classification of ophthalmopathy versus stable hyperthyroidism by a 13-signature model yielded around 88% sensitivity and roughly 80% specificity. Detection in blood was also observed for most expanded thyroid clonotypes above 0.001 frequency.

This clonotype was found many times. Its antigen is as yet unknown. V dropped 6 bases and J dropped 6 bases, with 8 bases sitting between them. CDR3 length: 11 amino acids. Amplification of TCR beta CDR3 regions used RNA transcripts. First-round RT-PCR with HTBI primers preceded a second-round multiplex PCR. TCRdb re-analysed the multiplex PCR reads in MiXCR, keeping a single row per CDR3 protein. The sample carries some 520,000 distinct CDR3 sequences, around 15% recorded once. Uncontrolled infections, pregnancy, lactation or other autoimmune diseases led to patient exclusion. This TCR was recovered from a woman aged 25 to 45 with Graves' ophthalmopathy. The sequenced sample consisted of blood. The J gene is TRBJ1-1, the V gene TRBV12-3 or TRBV12-4; D is uncertain. CDR3 in DNA: TGTGCCAGCAGAAACCTGGCTGAAGCTTTCTTT. It is translated as CASRNLAEAFF.